This record concerns one TCR beta chain sequence. The length of the CDR3 is 12 residues. The germline V gene has CDR1 KGHSY and CDR2 FQNENV. With 0 bases removed from V and 11 bases from J, the gap between germline ends came to 8 bases. The data derive from a study of response to subunit inactivated influenza vaccine. One entry per CDR3 protein, called by TCRdb with MiXCR from the RT-PCR reads. Of about 540,000 distinct CDR3 sequences in the sample, around 25% were seen once. These data also formed part of another study, on T cells expressing NK-cell markers. That report adds: Production of TCR beta cDNA relied on 5'RACE template switching with UMIs.

This chain uses TRBV16 with TRBJ2-1; D uncertain. Sequenced material: CD4+ T cells sorted from PBMCs, taken roughly 12 days after vaccination. The sequence came from a man aged 50 or older who received an inactivated influenza vaccine. The CDR3 region is CASSQSGIKQFF. CDR3 DNA: TGTGCCAGCAGCCAATCGGGGATTAAGCAGTTCTTC. The variable domain in full, with the rest retrieved from reference TRBV16 and TRBJ2-1, is GEEVAQTPKHLVRGEGQKAKLYCAPIKGHSYVFWYQQVLKNEFKFLISFQNENVFDETGMPKERFSAKCLPNSPCSLEIQATKLEDSAVYFCASSQSGIKQFFGPGTRLTVL.